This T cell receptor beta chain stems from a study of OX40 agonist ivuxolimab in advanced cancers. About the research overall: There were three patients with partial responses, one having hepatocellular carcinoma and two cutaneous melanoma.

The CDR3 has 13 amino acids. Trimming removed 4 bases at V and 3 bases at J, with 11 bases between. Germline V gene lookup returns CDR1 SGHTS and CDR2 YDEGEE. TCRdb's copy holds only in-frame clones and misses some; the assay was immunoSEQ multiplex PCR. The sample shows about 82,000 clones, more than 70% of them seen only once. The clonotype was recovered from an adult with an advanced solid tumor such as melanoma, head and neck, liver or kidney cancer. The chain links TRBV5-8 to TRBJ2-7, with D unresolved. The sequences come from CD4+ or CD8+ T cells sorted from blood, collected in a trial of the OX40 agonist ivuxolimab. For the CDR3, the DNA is TGTGCCAGCAGCGTATACCCCAGCTACGAGCAGTACTTC. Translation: CASSVYPSYEQYF.